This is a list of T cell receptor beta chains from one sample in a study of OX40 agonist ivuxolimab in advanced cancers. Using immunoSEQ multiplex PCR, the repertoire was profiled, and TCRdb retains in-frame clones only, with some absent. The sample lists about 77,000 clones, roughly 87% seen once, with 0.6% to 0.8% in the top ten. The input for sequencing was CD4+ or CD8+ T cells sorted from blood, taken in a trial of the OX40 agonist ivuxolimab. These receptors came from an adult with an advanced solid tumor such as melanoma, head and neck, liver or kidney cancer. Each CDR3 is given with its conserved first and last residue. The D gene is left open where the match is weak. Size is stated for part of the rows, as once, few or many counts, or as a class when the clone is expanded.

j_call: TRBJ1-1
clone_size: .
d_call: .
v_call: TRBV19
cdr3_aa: CASSGVQGGSDTEAFF
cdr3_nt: TGTGCCAGTAGTGGGGTACAGGGAGGGTCGGACACTGAAGCTTTCTTT

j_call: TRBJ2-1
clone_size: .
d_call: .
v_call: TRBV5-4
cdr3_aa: CAGEHKPRGAYNEQFF
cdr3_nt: TGTGCCGGCGAGCATAAACCCCGGGGGGCTTACAATGAGCAGTTCTTC

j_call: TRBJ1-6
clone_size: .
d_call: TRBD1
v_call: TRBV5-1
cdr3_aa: CASSGDRGGNSPLHF
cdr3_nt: TGCGCCAGCAGCGGAGACAGGGGAGGAAATTCACCCCTCCACTTT

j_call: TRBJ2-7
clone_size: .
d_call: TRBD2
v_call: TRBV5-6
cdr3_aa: CASSSPTSGPGEQYF
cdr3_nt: TGTGCCAGCAGCTCGCCGACTAGCGGGCCGGGGGAGCAGTACTTC

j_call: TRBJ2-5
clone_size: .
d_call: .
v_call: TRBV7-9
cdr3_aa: CASSSDETQYF
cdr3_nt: TGTGCCAGCAGCTCCGACGAGACCCAGTACTTC

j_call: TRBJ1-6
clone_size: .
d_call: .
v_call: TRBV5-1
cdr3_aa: CASSSDTDNNSPLHF
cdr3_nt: TGCGCCAGCAGCTCCGATACAGATAATAATTCACCCCTCCACTTT

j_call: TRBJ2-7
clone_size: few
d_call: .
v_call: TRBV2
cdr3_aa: CASSVTREQYF
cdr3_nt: TGTGCCAGCAGCGTAACAAGAGAGCAGTACTTC

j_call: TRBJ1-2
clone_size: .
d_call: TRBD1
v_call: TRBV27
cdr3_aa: CASRQGFEGYTF
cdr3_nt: TGTGCCAGTCGACAGGGTTTTGAGGGCTACACCTTC

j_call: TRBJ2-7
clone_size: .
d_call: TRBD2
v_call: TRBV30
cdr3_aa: CAWSRLAGAPYEQYF
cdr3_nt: TGTGCCTGGAGTCGACTAGCGGGGGCCCCCTACGAGCAGTACTTC

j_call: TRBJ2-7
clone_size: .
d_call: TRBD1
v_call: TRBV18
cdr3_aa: CASSPGTVSYEQYF
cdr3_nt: TGTGCCAGCTCACCCGGGACAGTTTCCTACGAGCAGTACTTC

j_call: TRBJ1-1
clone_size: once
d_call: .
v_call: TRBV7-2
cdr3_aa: CASSLAAGPIMAEAFF
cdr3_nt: TGTGCCAGCAGCTTAGCGGCCGGGCCTATAATGGCTGAAGCTTTCTTT

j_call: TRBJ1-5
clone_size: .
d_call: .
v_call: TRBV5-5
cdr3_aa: CASSLVLYSNQPQHF
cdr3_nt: TGTGCCAGCAGCTTGGTCCTCTATAGCAATCAGCCCCAGCATTTT

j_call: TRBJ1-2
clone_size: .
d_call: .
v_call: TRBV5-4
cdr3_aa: CASSIQGDGYTF
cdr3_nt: TGTGCCAGCAGCATACAGGGAGACGGCTACACCTTC

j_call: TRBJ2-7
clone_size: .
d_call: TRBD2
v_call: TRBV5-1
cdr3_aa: CASSLSSGGPSSYEQYF
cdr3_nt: TGCGCCAGCAGCTTGTCTAGCGGGGGGCCTAGCTCCTACGAGCAGTACTTC

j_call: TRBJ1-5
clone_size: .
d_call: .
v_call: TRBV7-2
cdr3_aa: CASSLDSQAGQPQHF
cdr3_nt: TGTGCCAGCAGCCTGGACAGCCAGGCGGGTCAGCCCCAGCATTTT

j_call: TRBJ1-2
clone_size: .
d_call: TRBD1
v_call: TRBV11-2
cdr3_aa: CASSSLRDRVRVNYGYTF
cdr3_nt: TGTGCCAGCAGCTCCCTCCGGGACAGGGTGCGAGTTAACTATGGCTACACCTTC

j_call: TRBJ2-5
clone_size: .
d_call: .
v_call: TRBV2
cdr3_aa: CASSEGRETQYF
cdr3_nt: TGTGCCAGCAGTGAAGGACGGGAGACCCAGTACTTC

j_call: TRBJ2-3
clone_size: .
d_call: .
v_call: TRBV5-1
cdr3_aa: CASSLWGAGTDTQYF
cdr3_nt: TGCGCCAGCAGCTTGTGGGGGGCTGGTACAGATACGCAGTATTTT

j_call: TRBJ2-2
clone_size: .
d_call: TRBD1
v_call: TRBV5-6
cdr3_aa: CASSSVWDRNTGELFF
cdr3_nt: TGTGCCAGCAGCTCGGTATGGGACAGGAACACCGGGGAGCTGTTTTTT

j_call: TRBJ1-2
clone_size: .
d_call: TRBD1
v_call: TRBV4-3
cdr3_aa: CASSPPNTGVGYTF
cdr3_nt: TGCGCCAGCAGCCCCCCCAACACAGGGGTTGGCTACACCTTC

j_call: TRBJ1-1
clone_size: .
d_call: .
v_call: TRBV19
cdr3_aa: CASGPGGGTEAFF
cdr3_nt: TGTGCCAGTGGCCCCGGCGGTGGGACTGAAGCTTTCTTT

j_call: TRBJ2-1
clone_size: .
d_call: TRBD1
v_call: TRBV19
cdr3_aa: CASSISRGPSGNEQFF
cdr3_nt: TGTGCCAGTAGTATTTCCAGGGGGCCGTCGGGAAATGAGCAGTTCTTC

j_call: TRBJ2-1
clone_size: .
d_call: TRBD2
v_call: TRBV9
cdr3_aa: CASSVDSGGYNEQFF
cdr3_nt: TGTGCCAGCAGCGTAGATAGCGGGGGGTACAATGAGCAGTTCTTC

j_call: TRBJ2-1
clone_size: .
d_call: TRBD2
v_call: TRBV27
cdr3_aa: CASSLIGLAGDLYNEQFF
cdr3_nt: TGTGCCAGCAGTTTAATCGGACTAGCGGGGGATCTTTACAATGAGCAGTTCTTC

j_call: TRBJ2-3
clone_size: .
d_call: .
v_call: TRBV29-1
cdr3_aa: CSVKGTDTQYF
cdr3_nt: TGCAGCGTGAAGGGGACAGATACGCAGTATTTT

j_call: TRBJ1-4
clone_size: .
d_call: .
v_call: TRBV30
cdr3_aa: CAWARDIGEKLFF
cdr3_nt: TGTGCCTGGGCCCGGGACATTGGGGAAAAACTGTTTTTT

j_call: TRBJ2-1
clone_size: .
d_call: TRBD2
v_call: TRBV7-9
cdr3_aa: CASSLAGRGDYNEQFF
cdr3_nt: TGTGCCAGCAGCTTAGCTGGGCGGGGGGACTACAATGAGCAGTTCTTC

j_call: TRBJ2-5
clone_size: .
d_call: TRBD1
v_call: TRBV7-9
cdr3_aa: CASSDRGQETQYF
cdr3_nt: TGTGCCAGCAGTGACAGGGGACAAGAGACCCAGTACTTC

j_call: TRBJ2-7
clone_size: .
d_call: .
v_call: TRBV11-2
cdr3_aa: CASSLSRKGEQYF
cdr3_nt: TGTGCCAGCAGCTTGAGCCGTAAGGGCGAGCAGTACTTC

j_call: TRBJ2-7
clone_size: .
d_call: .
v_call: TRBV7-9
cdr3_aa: CASSHGLTSSYEQYF
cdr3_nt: TGTGCCAGCAGCCACGGGCTAACCAGCTCCTACGAGCAGTACTTC

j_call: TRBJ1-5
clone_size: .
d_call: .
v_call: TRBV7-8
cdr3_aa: CASSLRTEQPQHF
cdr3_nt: TGTGCCAGCAGCTTACGGACAGAACAGCCCCAGCATTTT

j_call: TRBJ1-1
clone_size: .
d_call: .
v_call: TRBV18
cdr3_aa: CAGGRGVNTEAFF
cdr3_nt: TGTGCCGGGGGGAGGGGAGTGAACACTGAAGCTTTCTTT

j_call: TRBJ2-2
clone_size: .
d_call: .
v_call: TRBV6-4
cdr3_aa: CASSQSAVSSELFF
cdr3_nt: TGTGCCAGCAGCCAATCCGCAGTTTCCTCTGAGCTGTTTTTT

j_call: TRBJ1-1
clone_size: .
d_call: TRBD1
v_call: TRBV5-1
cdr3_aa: CASSFRTGVAFF
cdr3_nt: TGCGCCAGCAGCTTCCGGACAGGGGTTGCTTTCTTT